The 23 T cell receptor beta chains below all came from one sample that was sequenced in a study of CD8 T cells in ankylosing spondylitis. Each CDR3 protein is one row after TCRdb ran MiXCR on the 5' RACE reads. This sample has approximately 200,000 distinct CDR3 sequences, with roughly 13% found just once. The material sequenced was blood, either unsorted or a sorted T cell fraction (not recorded which). These receptors came from a male donor with ankylosing spondylitis or in good health (not recorded which).

This rearrangement joins TRBV27 to TRBJ2-2; D assignment may be TRBD1 or TRBD2 (5 bases each). The V and J ends lost 5 bases and 3 bases respectively, with 10 bases between them. The CDR3 is made up of 14 amino acids. In germline, CDR1 is MNHEY, CDR2 SMNVEV (reference sequence). CDR3 residues: CASSLGTYTGELFF. The CDR3, as DNA: TGTGCCAGCAGTCTCGGGACCTACACCGGGGAGCTGTTTTTT.

The chain uses TRBV19 and TRBJ1-6; the D gene is possibly TRBD1 (6 bases). Per germline, CDR1 LNHDA and CDR2 SQIVND (reference sequence). Trimming shortened V by 3 bases and J by 7 bases, and 10 bases separated the two germline ends. The CDR3 length is 14 residues. The chain's CDR3 is CASSMTGQNSPLHF. The CDR3 DNA reads TGTGCCAGTAGTATGACAGGACAAAATTCACCCCTCCACTTT.

This chain uses TRBV5-1 with TRBJ2-3; 9 bases agree with TRBD2. There are 17 residues in the CDR3. Looked up from germline, CDR1 is SGHRS and CDR2 is YFSETQ. J lost 2 bases, V lost 2 bases, and 9 bases had no gene match. The CDR3 region is CASSFVLAGENTDTQYF. The CDR3 nucleotides are TGCGCCAGCAGCTTTGTGTTAGCGGGGGAGAACACAGATACGCAGTATTTT.

This clonotype was seen a few times. The V call is TRBV20-1, the J call TRBJ2-1, with D perhaps TRBD2 (6 bases). The V end was cut by 5 bases, the J end by 7 bases, with 15 bases between. The CDR3 sequence is 13 residues long. Looked up from germline, CDR1 is DFQATT and CDR2 is SNEGSKA (reference sequence). CDR3 bases: TGCAGTGCTCGACTAGGAAATCAAAATGAGCAGTTCTTC. The encoded protein is CSARLGNQNEQFF.

There are many counts of this clonotype. The V and J genes are TRBV9 and TRBJ2-1, with 9 positions matching TRBD1. Unmatched junction bases numbered 6, after V lost 3 bases and J lost 8 bases. The germline V gene encodes CDR1 SGDLS and CDR2 YYNGEE. This CDR3 contains 14 residues. CDR3 in amino acids: CASSADRGGDEQFF. The CDR3 DNA reads as TGTGCCAGCAGCGCCGACAGGGGGGGGGATGAGCAGTTCTTC.

This clonotype was counted ten times or more. The chain is built from TRBV5-1 and TRBJ1-4, with 7 bases identical to TRBD1. The CDR3 runs to 14 residues. In germline, CDR1 is SGHRS, CDR2 YFSETQ. V lost 4 bases to trimming and J lost 7 bases; unmatched junction nucleotides: 7. The CDR3 region is CASSDGTVVEKLFF. The CDR3 nucleotides are TGCGCCAGCAGCGACGGGACAGTAGTTGAAAAACTGTTTTTT.

This clonotype was counted many times. The rearrangement joins TRBV5-1 to TRBJ1-1, with a weak D call TRBD1 (5 bases). Trimming removed 0 bases at V and 4 bases at J, with 13 bases between. This CDR3 region has 15 residues. Germline CDR1 reads SGHRS; CDR2 reads YFSETQ. The CDR3: CASSLDLAGPTEAFF. CDR3 nucleotides: TGCGCCAGCAGCTTGGACCTCGCAGGGCCCACTGAAGCTTTCTTT.

This sequence joins TRBV12-3 or TRBV12-4 and TRBJ1-1; weak D call: TRBD1 (6 bases). Trimming took off 2 bases at V and 6 bases at J, with 10 bases between the two ends. CDR3 length: 13 residues. CDR3 in DNA: TGTGCCAGCAGTTTAAGGGGGAGGTCTGAAGCTTTCTTT. This gives the protein CASSLRGRSEAFF.

This clonotype turned up a few times. The rearrangement links TRBV9 to TRBJ1-4, with D hard to call. CDR1 is SGDLS and CDR2 is YYNGEE in the germline V gene. The CDR3 runs to 13 residues. Trimming left V 0 bases short and J 10 bases short, with 10 bases between. The CDR3 loop reads CASSVATGGKLFF. CDR3 coding DNA: TGTGCCAGCAGCGTAGCTACGGGTGGAAAACTGTTTTTT.

This clonotype was seen a handful of times. The chain recombines TRBV13 with TRBJ2-1, with 7 bases identical to TRBD1. Per the germline V gene, CDR1 is PRHDT and CDR2 is FYEKMQ (reference sequence). J lost 4 bases, V lost 3 bases, and 9 bases had no gene match. The CDR3 runs 16 residues. The CDR3 nucleotides are TGTGCCAGCAGCTTTCGTTGGGACAGACTTTACAATGAGCAGTTCTTC. This gives the protein CASSFRWDRLYNEQFF.

This clonotype has a count of ten or more. The chain is built from TRBV4-1 and TRBJ2-3; possibly TRBD1 or TRBD2 for D (5 bases each). This CDR3 region has 15 residues. V lost 0 bases, J lost 9 bases, and 16 bases lay in between. CDR1 MGHRA and CDR2 YSYEKL come from the germline V gene. The CDR3 region is CASSQDPPRWGTQYF. The CDR3, as DNA: TGCGCCAGCAGCCAAGACCCACCCCGCTGGGGGACGCAGTATTTT.

CDR3 coding DNA: TGTGCCAGCAGTTCCCTACTACCCGCGTCCGAGCAGTACTTC. Its translation: CASSSLLPASEQYF. V gene TRBV27 combines with J gene TRBJ2-7; D is unclear. Germline V CDR1 and CDR2: MNHEY, SMNVEV (reference sequence). CDR3 size: 14 residues. V was pared by 4 bases and J by 6 bases, with 16 bases between.

This clonotype was found a few times. The V call is TRBV12-3 or TRBV12-4, the J call TRBJ2-1, with 7 bases lining up with TRBD1. The V and J ends lost 7 bases and 7 bases, in that order; junction bases with no gene match: 10. The CDR3 extends over 14 amino acids. CDR3 amino acids: CASTIGTELNEQFF. The CDR3 nucleotides read TGTGCCAGCACCATAGGGACAGAATTAAATGAGCAGTTCTTC.

The table lists this clonotype with a few counts. The chain employs TRBV30 and TRBJ2-1; 7 bases fit TRBD2. The CDR3 loop spans 13 amino acids. Germline V gene data show CDR1 as GTSNPN and CDR2 as SVGIG (reference sequence). With 4 bases clipped from V and 6 bases from J, the junction kept 6 bases outside the gene matches. The CDR3 bases are TGTGCCTGGACTAGCGGCGATTTCAATGAGCAGTTCTTC. As protein: CAWTSGDFNEQFF.

The table lists this clonotype with a few counts. The chain is built from TRBV5-6 and TRBJ2-5, with D uncertain. The V and J ends lost 2 bases and 3 bases respectively, with 17 bases between them. From germline, CDR1 is SGHDT and CDR2 YYEEEE. The CDR3 is 16 amino acids. DNA of the CDR3: TGTGCCAGCAGCTTTTCCGCGGCAGGCCAGAAAGAGACCCAGTACTTC. Protein sequence: CASSFSAAGQKETQYF.

The rearrangement joins TRBV10-3 to TRBJ2-7; 10 bases align to TRBD2. The CDR3 loop spans 15 amino acids. Unmatched junction bases numbered 12, after V lost 8 bases and J lost 5 bases. In germline, CDR1 is ENHRY, CDR2 SYGVKD. The CDR3 protein is CAIQRSAGGNDEQYF. The CDR3 bases are TGTGCCATCCAGCGCTCAGCGGGAGGGAACGACGAGCAGTACTTC.

The rearrangement uses TRBV9 and TRBJ1-1; D possibly corresponds to TRBD1 (6 bases). The V and J ends lost 0 bases and 1 base respectively, with 10 bases between them. Per the germline V gene, CDR1 is SGDLS and CDR2 is YYNGEE. The CDR3 loop spans 15 amino acids. The CDR3 loop is CASSVGGAGNTEAFF. For the CDR3, the DNA is TGTGCCAGCAGCGTAGGGGGGGCTGGGAACACTGAAGCTTTCTTT.

This clonotype has at least ten counts. The chain recombines TRBV5-1 with TRBJ2-1; D possibly matches TRBD1 or TRBD2 (5 bases each). There are 14 residues in the CDR3. Trimming took 2 bases from V and 5 from J, leaving 11 bases between them. Germline V gene sequence: CDR1 SGHRS, CDR2 YFSETQ. As DNA, the CDR3 is TGCGCCAGCAGCTTCGGGGACGGAGACAATGAGCAGTTCTTC. This codes for CASSFGDGDNEQFF.

A few counts support this clonotype. The rearrangement links TRBV7-8 to TRBJ1-6; D call uncertain. With 2 bases removed from V and 10 bases from J, the gap between germline ends came to 15 bases. This CDR3 spans 15 amino acids. Germline V CDR1 and CDR2: SGHVS, FQNEAQ. DNA of the CDR3: TGTGCCAGCAGCTTAATCGGCCGGGTCGACTCACCCCTCCACTTT. Its protein is CASSLIGRVDSPLHF.

The rearrangement links TRBV2 to TRBJ2-7; 7 bases align to TRBD2. Germline V gene data show CDR1 as SNHLY and CDR2 as FYNNEI. V shed 3 bases and J 5 bases; nucleotides not matched to a gene: 4. This CDR3 spans 13 amino acids. As DNA, the CDR3 is TGTGCCAGCAGTGACGGGCTAGCGGACGAGCAGTACTTC. Translating it yields CASSDGLADEQYF.

A few counts support this clonotype. This chain uses TRBV19 with TRBJ1-1; tentative D call: TRBD1 (5 bases). Germline V gene lookup returns CDR1 LNHDA and CDR2 SQIVND (reference sequence). This CDR3 comprises 12 residues. Trimming cost V 5 bases and J 5 bases, with 9 bases left between them. Here the CDR3 DNA reads TGTGCCAGTAGTTGGGGGAGTACTGAAGCTTTCTTT. Translating gives CASSWGSTEAFF.

This chain joins TRBV6-5 and TRBJ2-3; 10 nucleotides align to TRBD1. Germline V CDR1 and CDR2: MNHEY, SVGAGI. The V segment lost 7 bases and the J segment 5 bases; nucleotides outside the gene matches: 6. The CDR3 runs 14 residues. The CDR3 loop reads CASIRQGARDTQYF. In DNA, the CDR3 is TGTGCCAGCATTAGACAGGGGGCTAGAGATACGCAGTATTTT.

This clonotype was recorded at least ten times. The CDR3 spells CASRPAAAYEQYF. DNA of the CDR3: TGTGCCAGCAGACCAGCGGCAGCCTACGAGCAGTACTTC. J is TRBJ2-7 and V is TRBV7-9, with D possibly TRBD2 on 5 matching bases. CDR3 length: 13 residues. The V end lost 6 bases, the J end lost 2 bases, and 11 bases lay between the germline ends. Looked up from germline, CDR1 is SEHNR and CDR2 is FQNEAQ (reference sequence). Combining the CDR3 with reference TRBV7-9 and TRBJ2-7 gives the whole variable domain DTGVSQNPRHKITKRGQNVTFRCDPISEHNRLYWYRQTLGQGPEFLTYFQNEAQLEKSRLLSDRFSAERPKGSFSTLEIQRTEQGDSAMYLCASRPAAAYEQYFGPGTRLTVT.